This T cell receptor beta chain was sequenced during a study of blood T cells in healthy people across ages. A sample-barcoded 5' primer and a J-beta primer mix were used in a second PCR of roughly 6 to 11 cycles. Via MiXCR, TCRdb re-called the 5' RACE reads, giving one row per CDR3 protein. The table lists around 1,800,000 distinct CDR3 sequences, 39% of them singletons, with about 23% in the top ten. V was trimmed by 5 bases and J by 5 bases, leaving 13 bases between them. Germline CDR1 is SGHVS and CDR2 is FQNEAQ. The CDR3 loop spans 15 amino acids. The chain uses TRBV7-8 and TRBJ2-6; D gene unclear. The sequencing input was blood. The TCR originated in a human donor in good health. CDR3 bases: TGTGCCAGCAGCCTGACGGAGCTAAGGGCCAACGTCCTGACTTTC. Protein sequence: CASSLTELRANVLTF. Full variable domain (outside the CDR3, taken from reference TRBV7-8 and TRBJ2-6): GAGVSQSPRYKVAKRGQDVALRCDPISGHVSLFWYQQALGQGPEFLTYFQNEAQLDKSGLPSDRFFAERPEGSVSTLKIQRTQQEDSAVYLCASSLTELRANVLTFGAGSRLTVL.